This is a list of T cell receptor beta chains from one sample in a study of cytomegalovirus exposure and HLA in healthy donors. Profiling relied on immunoSEQ multiplex PCR, and the TCRdb table lists in-frame clones only, not all of them. The repertoire includes more than 150,000 clones, approximately 84% of them detected once, and about 0.24% sits in the top ten. Sequenced input: PBMCs. The receptors here all came from a girl less than two years old in good health and CMV-seronegative. Each CDR3 is given without its conserved first and last residue. Each record gives: J gene, V gene, CDR3 protein.

j_gene: TRBJ1-5
v_gene: TRBV4-2
CDR3aa: ASSQDGTGNQPQH

j_gene: TRBJ1-2
v_gene: TRBV7-2
CDR3aa: ASSLDRVYGYT

j_gene: TRBJ2-3
v_gene: TRBV13
CDR3aa: ASSRVRGGRADTQY

j_gene: TRBJ1-1
v_gene: TRBV30
CDR3aa: AWGRGGTEAF

j_gene: TRBJ2-3
v_gene: TRBV27
CDR3aa: ASSLSTGGADTQY

j_gene: TRBJ2-3
v_gene: TRBV9
CDR3aa: ASSRWTGSTDTQY

j_gene: TRBJ2-7
v_gene: TRBV7-6
CDR3aa: ASSSGQSYEQY

j_gene: TRBJ2-1
v_gene: TRBV4-1
CDR3aa: ASSQEPPVVLAGIYNEQF

j_gene: TRBJ2-2
v_gene: TRBV7-2
CDR3aa: ASSLVAGGLNTEELF

j_gene: TRBJ1-6
v_gene: TRBV5-6
CDR3aa: ASSGTTGSYNSPLH

j_gene: TRBJ1-2
v_gene: TRBV10-2
CDR3aa: ASSESDGEWDGYT

j_gene: TRBJ2-7
v_gene: TRBV27
CDR3aa: ASSWDRDYEQY

j_gene: TRBJ2-1
v_gene: TRBV27
CDR3aa: ASSDPQTGTYNEQF

j_gene: TRBJ2-7
v_gene: TRBV21-1
CDR3aa: ASTPQGSSYEQY

j_gene: TRBJ2-1
v_gene: TRBV6-6
CDR3aa: ASSYSRGSYNEQF

j_gene: TRBJ2-5
v_gene: TRBV7-6
CDR3aa: ASSLVGGGVLETQY

j_gene: -
v_gene: TRBV27
CDR3aa: ASSFGPTYEQY

j_gene: TRBJ1-1
v_gene: TRBV30
CDR3aa: AWSVVGGTEAF

j_gene: TRBJ2-3
v_gene: TRBV5-1
CDR3aa: ASSLGQTLSRGTQY

j_gene: TRBJ1-1
v_gene: TRBV30
CDR3aa: ACRGGASTEAF

j_gene: TRBJ2-7
v_gene: TRBV7-6
CDR3aa: ASSLSPGDAYEQY

j_gene: TRBJ1-2
v_gene: TRBV10-3
CDR3aa: AINDGTEIYGYT

j_gene: TRBJ2-7
v_gene: TRBV5-1
CDR3aa: ASSWGTGRGNEQY

j_gene: TRBJ1-2
v_gene: TRBV19
CDR3aa: ASSLQGIANYGYT

j_gene: TRBJ1-4
v_gene: TRBV6-5
CDR3aa: ASSSYRTGTNEKLF

j_gene: TRBJ2-5
v_gene: TRBV2
CDR3aa: ATQQLGEETQY

j_gene: TRBJ1-4
v_gene: TRBV29-1
CDR3aa: SVSGTLQEKLF

j_gene: TRBJ2-5
v_gene: TRBV9
CDR3aa: ASSVASGNHQETQY

j_gene: TRBJ2-3
v_gene: TRBV5-1
CDR3aa: ASSEVGGQY

j_gene: TRBJ2-1
v_gene: TRBV9
CDR3aa: ASSVGTNEQF

j_gene: TRBJ2-3
v_gene: TRBV30
CDR3aa: AWSGLGATDTQY

j_gene: TRBJ2-1
v_gene: TRBV7-3
CDR3aa: ASSLTGLAYEQF

j_gene: TRBJ1-1
v_gene: TRBV19
CDR3aa: ASSMGWRANTEAF

j_gene: TRBJ2-3
v_gene: TRBV30
CDR3aa: AWEAGQGPPDTQY

j_gene: TRBJ2-3
v_gene: TRBV4-1
CDR3aa: ASSRSGAGTGGGDTQY

j_gene: TRBJ2-2
v_gene: TRBV5-3
CDR3aa: ARSLNAGGTNTGELS

j_gene: TRBJ1-2
v_gene: TRBV7-3
CDR3aa: ASSLNGGEDGYT

j_gene: TRBJ2-6
v_gene: TRBV5-1
CDR3aa: ASSTSGGGRGANVLT

j_gene: TRBJ1-6
v_gene: TRBV4-3
CDR3aa: ASSQDRTGYNSPLH

j_gene: TRBJ2-7
v_gene: TRBV5-5
CDR3aa: ASSVRDSGGRDEQY

j_gene: TRBJ1-2
v_gene: TRBV18
CDR3aa: ASSPLRGRGYT

j_gene: TRBJ1-2
v_gene: TRBV5-1
CDR3aa: ASSFRDNPTFYGYT

j_gene: TRBJ2-1
v_gene: TRBV29-1
CDR3aa: SVEQGPSYNEQF

j_gene: TRBJ2-7
v_gene: TRBV5-1
CDR3aa: ASSLAGGDYEQY

j_gene: TRBJ1-5
v_gene: TRBV30
CDR3aa: AWSRGQADQPQH

j_gene: TRBJ2-3
v_gene: TRBV12-5
CDR3aa: ASGLDGNTDTQY

j_gene: TRBJ2-7
v_gene: TRBV2
CDR3aa: ASSRDRGIYEQY

j_gene: TRBJ2-7
v_gene: TRBV5-6
CDR3aa: ASSRGTGGTYEQY

j_gene: TRBJ2-1
v_gene: TRBV29-1
CDR3aa: SAKRLAGGSSYNEQF

j_gene: TRBJ2-1
v_gene: TRBV7-9
CDR3aa: ASSYRLKTGVFDEQF

j_gene: TRBJ1-5
v_gene: TRBV30
CDR3aa: AWSVPTGRQPQH

j_gene: TRBJ2-6
v_gene: TRBV27
CDR3aa: ASSSPKRMAGANVLT

j_gene: TRBJ2-7
v_gene: TRBV5-4
CDR3aa: ASSTTGTSGNEQY

j_gene: TRBJ2-3
v_gene: TRBV5-4
CDR3aa: ASSFPSSGEDTQY

j_gene: TRBJ2-3
v_gene: TRBV30
CDR3aa: AWSLTDTQY

j_gene: TRBJ1-1
v_gene: TRBV6-5
CDR3aa: ASSYSQGAGTEAF